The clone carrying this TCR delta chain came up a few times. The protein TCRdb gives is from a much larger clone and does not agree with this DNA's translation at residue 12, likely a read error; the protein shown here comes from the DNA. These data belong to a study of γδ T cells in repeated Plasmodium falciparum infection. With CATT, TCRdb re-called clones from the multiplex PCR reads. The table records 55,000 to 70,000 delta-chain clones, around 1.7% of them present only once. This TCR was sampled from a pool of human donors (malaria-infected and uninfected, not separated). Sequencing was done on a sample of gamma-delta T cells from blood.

The CDR3 loop is CALGDPESPYWVMFDKLIF. For the CDR3, the DNA is TGTGCTCTTGGGGATCCCGAATCTCCTTACTGGGTGATGTTTGATAAACTCATCTTT. The rearrangement joins TRDV1 to TRDJ1; maybe TRDD3 (6 bases). Trimming pared 3 bases from V and 5 bases from J, leaving 28 bases between. The CDR3 totals 19 residues. The germline V gene has CDR1 TSWWSYY and CDR2 QGS.